The rows below give T cell receptor beta chains drawn from one sample of a study of cytomegalovirus exposure and HLA in healthy donors. Clones were sequenced by immunoSEQ multiplex PCR, and TCRdb holds only the in-frame ones, with some missing. The sample shows some 60,000 clones, more than 75% of them seen only once. Source material: PBMCs. These receptors were obtained from a male donor in good health and CMV-seronegative. Both conserved end residues are part of each CDR3. Fields, in order: clone size, D gene, V gene, J gene, CDR3 protein, CDR3 DNA. A D gene is named only where the DNA matches it firmly. Not every row has a clone size; where given, it reads once, few, many or a size class.

few,TRBD2,TRBV7-2,TRBJ2-7,CASSLIAGGNEQYF,TGTGCCAGCAGCTTAATAGCGGGGGGAAACGAGCAGTACTTC
few,.,TRBV7-2,TRBJ1-3,CASSNQNSGNTIYF,TGTGCCAGCAGCAACCAGAACTCTGGAAACACCATATATTTT
few,.,TRBV6-5,TRBJ1-1,CATFRGSQTEAFF,TGTGCCACCTTCAGGGGAAGCCAAACTGAAGCTTTCTTT
.,TRBD1,TRBV25-1,TRBJ1-6,CASSDWGQGNNSPLHF,TGTGCCAGCAGTGATTGGGGACAGGGAAATAATTCACCCCTCCACTTT
.,TRBD1,TRBV10-3,TRBJ2-2,CAISAGQGGGELFF,TGTGCCATCAGTGCAGGACAGGGTGGCGGGGAGCTGTTTTTT
.,TRBD1,TRBV9,TRBJ2-2,CASSVATGDTGELFF,TGTGCCAGCAGCGTAGCAACAGGGGACACCGGGGAGCTGTTTTTT
.,.,TRBV7-8,TRBJ2-6,CASSLLLATGANVLTF,TGTGCCAGCAGCTTACTTCTAGCCACTGGGGCCAACGTCCTGACTTTC
.,TRBD1,TRBV5-4,TRBJ2-5,CASTRQGETQYF,TGTGCCAGCACACGACAGGGGGAGACCCAGTACTTC
.,TRBD2,TRBV6-4,TRBJ2-3,CASSDGGGTDTQYF,TGTGCCAGCAGTGACGGGGGGGGCACAGATACGCAGTATTTT
.,.,TRBV2,TRBJ1-2,CASSVGDLYGYTF,TGTGCCAGCAGCGTCGGCGACTTATATGGCTACACCTTC